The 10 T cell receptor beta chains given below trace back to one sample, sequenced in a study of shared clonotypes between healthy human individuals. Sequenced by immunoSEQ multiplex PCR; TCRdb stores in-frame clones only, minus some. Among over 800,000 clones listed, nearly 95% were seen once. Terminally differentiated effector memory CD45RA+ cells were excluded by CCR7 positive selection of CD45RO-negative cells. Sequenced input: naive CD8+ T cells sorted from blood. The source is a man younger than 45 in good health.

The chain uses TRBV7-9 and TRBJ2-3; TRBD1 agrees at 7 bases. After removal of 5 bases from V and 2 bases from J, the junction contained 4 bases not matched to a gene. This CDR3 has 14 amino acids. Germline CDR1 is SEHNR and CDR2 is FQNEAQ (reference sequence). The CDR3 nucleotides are TGTGCCAGCAGCGGACAGGAGGACACAGATACGCAGTATTTT. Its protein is CASSGQEDTDTQYF.

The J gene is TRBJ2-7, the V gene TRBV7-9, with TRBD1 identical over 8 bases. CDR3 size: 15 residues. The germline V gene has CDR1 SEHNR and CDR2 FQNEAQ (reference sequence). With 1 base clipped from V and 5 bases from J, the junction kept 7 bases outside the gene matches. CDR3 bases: TGTGCCAGCAGCTTAGGACAGGGGTCCGGTAACGAGCAGTACTTC. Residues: CASSLGQGSGNEQYF.

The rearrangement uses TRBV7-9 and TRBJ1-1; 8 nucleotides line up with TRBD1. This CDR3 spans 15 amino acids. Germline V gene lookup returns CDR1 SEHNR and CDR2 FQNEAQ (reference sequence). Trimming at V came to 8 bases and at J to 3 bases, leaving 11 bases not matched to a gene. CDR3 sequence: CASGHLQGAYTEAFF. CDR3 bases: TGTGCCAGCGGCCACCTCCAGGGGGCGTACACTGAAGCTTTCTTT.

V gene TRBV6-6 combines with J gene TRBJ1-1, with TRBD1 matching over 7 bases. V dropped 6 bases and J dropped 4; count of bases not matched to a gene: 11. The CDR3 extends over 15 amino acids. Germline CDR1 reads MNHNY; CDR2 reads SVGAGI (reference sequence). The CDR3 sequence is CASRGPRAGGTEAFF. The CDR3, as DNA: TGTGCCAGCAGGGGTCCCCGGGCAGGGGGCACTGAAGCTTTCTTT.

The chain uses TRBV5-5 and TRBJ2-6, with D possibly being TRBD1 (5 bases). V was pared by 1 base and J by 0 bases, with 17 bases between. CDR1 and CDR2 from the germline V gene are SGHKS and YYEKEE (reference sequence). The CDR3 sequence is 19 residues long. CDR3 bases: TGTGCCAGCAGCTTGCTCCTGACAGTTAGAGGCTCTGGGGCCAACGTCCTGACTTTC. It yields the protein CASSLLLTVRGSGANVLTF.

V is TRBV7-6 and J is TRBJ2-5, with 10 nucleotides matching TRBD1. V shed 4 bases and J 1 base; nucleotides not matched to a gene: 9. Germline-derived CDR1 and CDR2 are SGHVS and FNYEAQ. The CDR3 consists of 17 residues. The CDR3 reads CASSSPRDRGPQETQYF. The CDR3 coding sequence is TGTGCCAGCAGCTCGCCCCGGGACAGGGGCCCCCAAGAGACCCAGTACTTC.

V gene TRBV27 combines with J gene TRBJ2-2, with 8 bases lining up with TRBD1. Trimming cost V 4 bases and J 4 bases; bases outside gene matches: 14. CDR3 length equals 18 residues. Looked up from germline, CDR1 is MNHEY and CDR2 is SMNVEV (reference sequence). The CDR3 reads CASSWGVLGQGGTGELFF. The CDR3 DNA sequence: TGTGCCAGCAGTTGGGGGGTTCTCGGACAGGGTGGCACCGGGGAGCTGTTTTTT.

The CDR3 DNA follows: TGCGCCAGCAGTGCCGACGAGCAGTACTTC. This encodes CASSADEQYF. The rearrangement links TRBV10-2 to TRBJ2-7; no definite D call. Germline lookup yields CDR1 WSHSY and CDR2 SAAADI. V gave up 4 bases and J gave up 5 bases, with 3 bases separating them. CDR3 length: 10 amino acids.

CDR3 residues: CASSPTGVVKQETQYF. In DNA, the CDR3 is TGTGCCAGCAGTCCCACCGGGGTGGTAAAACAAGAGACCCAGTACTTC. This chain links TRBV2 with TRBJ2-5; D is possibly TRBD2 (5 bases). Per germline, CDR1 SNHLY and CDR2 FYNNEI. The CDR3 spans 16 residues. Trimming cost V 5 bases and J 2 bases, with 18 bases left between them.

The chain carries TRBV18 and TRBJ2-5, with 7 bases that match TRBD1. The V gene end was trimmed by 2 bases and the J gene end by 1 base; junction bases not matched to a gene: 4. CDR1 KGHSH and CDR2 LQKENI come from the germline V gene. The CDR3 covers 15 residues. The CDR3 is CASSPEGAAQETQYF. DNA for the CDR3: TGTGCCAGCTCACCAGAGGGGGCAGCCCAAGAGACCCAGTACTTC. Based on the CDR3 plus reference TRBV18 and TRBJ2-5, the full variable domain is NAGVMQNPRHLVRRRGQEARLRCSPMKGHSHVYWYRQLPEEGLKFMVYLQKENIIDESGMPKERFSAEFPKEGPSILRIQQVVRGDSAAYFCASSPEGAAQETQYFGPGTRLLVL.